Sequencing of this T cell receptor (beta chain) was carried out in a study of cytomegalovirus exposure and HLA in healthy donors. The overall study: The roughly 670 first-cohort repertoires shared a platform with the approximately 120 validation repertoires, as reported in a later analysis.

Only in-frame clones appear in the TCRdb table, and some are missing; sequencing was by immunoSEQ multiplex PCR. Of roughly 150,000 clones detected, roughly nine tenths appear once; the ten largest clones hold around 3.4%. Study outcomes and limitations: Cytomegalovirus-associated status was assigned to 150 or so TCR beta chains. Three CMV-associated chains were confirmed in vitro to be specific for CMV antigens. It was reported that the classifier diagnosed cytomegalovirus status with high specificity and sensitivity in both the original and validation cohorts.

This CDR3 is 15 amino acids long. V was clipped by 1 base and J by 4 bases; unmatched bases: 4. Germline V gene data show CDR1 as GTSNPN and CDR2 as SVGIG (reference sequence). Concerning this clone itself: Its antigen is not known.

The receptor comes from a woman aged 18-35 years in good health and CMV-seropositive. This chain uses TRBV30 with TRBJ2-1; the match to TRBD2 covers 10 bases. The specimen sequenced was PBMCs. CDR3 sequence: CAWSELAGGYNEQFF. In DNA, the CDR3 is TGTGCCTGGAGTGAGTTAGCGGGAGGTTACAATGAGCAGTTCTTC.